This is a list of T cell receptor beta chains from one sample in a study of cytomegalovirus exposure and HLA in healthy donors. Sequencing was performed with immunoSEQ multiplex PCR; in TCRdb, only in-frame clones are kept and a portion is missing. The table counts some 140,000 clones; around 1.5% lies in the top ten. The material sequenced was PBMCs. These TCRs come from a middle-aged woman in good health and CMV-seronegative. Both conserved end residues are part of each CDR3. D genes are given only for firm matches.

TRBV9	NA	TRBJ2-5	TGTGCCAGATGGATGGGCCAACAAGAGACCCAGTACTTC	CARWMGQQETQYF
TRBV2	TRBD1	TRBJ1-6	TGTGCCAGTGGACAGGATAATTCACCCCTCCACTTT	CASGQDNSPLHF
TRBV6-6	TRBD1	TRBJ1-1	TGTGCCAGCAGAATCCTTTGGACAGGGACCACTGAAGCTTTCTTT	CASRILWTGTTEAFF
TRBV19	NA	TRBJ2-5	TGTGCCAGTAGTGGCCCCGCCGGGGGTGGAGAGACCCAGTACTTC	CASSGPAGGGETQYF
TRBV5-4	TRBD1	TRBJ2-1	TGTGCCAGCAGCCAGGGACAGGGGAACTACAATGAGCAGTTCTTC	CASSQGQGNYNEQFF
TRBV19	NA	TRBJ1-4	TGTGCAACGGGCCGGGATGTTGAAAAACTGTTTTTT	CATGRDVEKLFF
TRBV11-3	TRBD2	TRBJ2-5	TGTGCCAGCAGCTCCATGGGACTACAAGAGACCCAGTACTTC	CASSSMGLQETQYF
TRBV15	TRBD2	TRBJ2-3	TGTGCCACCAGCAGAGCCCTAAGCGGGGGGGCCATGGATACGCAGTATTTT	CATSRALSGGAMDTQYF
TRBV15	TRBD1	TRBJ1-2	TGTGCCACCAGCAGAGGGGGACAGGGACAGATCAACTATGGCTACACCTTC	CATSRGGQGQINYGYTF
TRBV7-3	NA	TRBJ1-2	TGTGCCAGCAGCCACACAGGGTTCGGCTACACCTTC	CASSHTGFGYTF
TRBV7-6	NA	TRBJ1-6	TGTGCCAGCAGCTCTAATAGAAATTCACCCCTCCACTTT	CASSSNRNSPLHF
TRBV6-5	NA	TRBJ1-2	TGTGCCAGCAACCCAACAGGGTCCCCCAACTATGGCTACACCTTC	CASNPTGSPNYGYTF
TRBV2	TRBD2	TRBJ2-4	TGTGCCAGCAGTGAGACTAGCCCCAAAAACATTCAGTACTTC	CASSETSPKNIQYF
TRBV19	TRBD1	TRBJ1-5	TGTGCCAGTAGTGGAGACAGGGAAGGGAATCAGCCCCAGCATTTT	CASSGDREGNQPQHF
TRBV6-6	NA	TRBJ1-6	TGTGCCAGCAGTTACAACGAGGGAGGGGATAATTCACCCCTCCACTTT	CASSYNEGGDNSPLHF